The source of this T cell receptor (beta chain) is a study of CD8+ T cells in alopecia areata. Study-level points and caveats: Clonality in the scalp and expanded CD8+ clones ranked among the top 100 were significantly decreased by tofacitinib.

Treatment of the sample: oral pan-JAK inhibitor, 5-10 mg twice daily. CD4+ and CD8+ T cells were sorted from PBMCs stained for CD3, CD4 and CD8. With respect to this clone: Its antigen is unidentified.

In each case, RNA was isolated and then reverse transcribed into cDNA as the sequencing template. Measured with immunoSEQ multiplex PCR; TCRdb has only the in-frame clones, and not every one. The sample has 95,000 to 110,000 clones, 84% seen once; the top ten hold roughly 25%. CDR1 and CDR2 from the germline V gene are SQVTM and ANQGSEA. V trimming: 4 bases; J trimming: 0 bases; junction bases outside the gene matches: 14. The CDR3 length is 17 residues. J is TRBJ2-7 and V is TRBV29-1; 8 positions match TRBD1. The receptor was isolated from a human donor with alopecia areata. The input for sequencing was CD8+ T cells sorted from blood, taken at week 24, from a patient treated with tofacitinib. CDR3 nucleotides: TGCAGCGTTGTAGATGGACAGGGTAAGGTTAGCTCCTACGAGCAGTACTTC. Translated: CSVVDGQGKVSSYEQYF.